Below are 21 T cell receptor beta chains sequenced from a single sample in a study of a mutant IDH1 vaccine in newly diagnosed glioma. Some clones are missing from TCRdb's copy, which holds only in-frame ones; the method was immunoSEQ multiplex PCR. The sample has roughly 76,000 clones, around 85% seen once. No antigen has been assigned to these receptors. Time point: week 23, last vaccination. Each vaccine dose was 300 ug of mutant IDH1 20-mer peptide, with topical imiquimod. The source was PBMCs, collected from a glioma patient whose treatment included an IDH1 peptide vaccine. The receptors shown here come from a man aged 25 to 45 with glioma. Some clones in this sample may be carry-over from other donors' samples.

J is TRBJ2-4 and V is TRBV2; TRBD1 is a possible D gene (5 bases). Looked up from germline, CDR1 is SNHLY and CDR2 is FYNNEI. The CDR3 is 16 residues long. The V and J ends lost 2 bases and 6 bases respectively, with 17 bases between them. The CDR3 DNA is TGTGCCAGCAGTGAAATCCTAGGGGTTCTGTTAAACATTCAGTACTTC. It translates to CASSEILGVLLNIQYF.

V is TRBV27 and J is TRBJ2-2; no reliable D call. V lost 1 base and J 7 bases, leaving 10 bases between the germline ends. This CDR3 region has 14 residues. CDR1 and CDR2 (germline): MNHEY, SMNVEV (reference sequence). CDR3 region: CASSLLGFVGELFF. The CDR3 nucleotides are TGTGCCAGCAGTTTATTGGGTTTCGTCGGGGAGCTGTTTTTT.

The rearrangement links TRBV7-8 to TRBJ1-5; D call uncertain. The germline gives CDR1 SGHVS, CDR2 FQNEAQ. The ends were cut back, 1 base at V and 3 bases at J, with 10 bases in the middle. This CDR3 comprises 15 residues. The chain's CDR3 is CASSLGSGHNQPQHF. For the CDR3, the DNA is TGTGCCAGCAGCTTAGGATCGGGTCACAATCAGCCCCAGCATTTT.

This rearrangement joins TRBV5-1 to TRBJ2-1, with 7 nucleotides matching TRBD1. V lost 4 bases to trimming and J lost 10 bases; unmatched junction nucleotides: 8. The germline CDR1 and CDR2 sequences are SGHRS and YFSETQ. This CDR3 has 13 residues. The CDR3 region is CASSRGTEGEQFF. CDR3 DNA: TGCGCCAGCAGCCGAGGGACAGAAGGGGAGCAGTTCTTC.

This clone was picked up a small number of times. CDR3 region: CASSWEVLRTEAFF. The CDR3 DNA is TGTGCCAGCAGCTGGGAGGTTCTTCGAACTGAAGCTTTCTTT. J is TRBJ1-1 and V is TRBV7-9; D is ambiguous. The V gene's germline CDR1 is SEHNR and CDR2 FQNEAQ (reference sequence). V gave up 4 bases and J gave up 5 bases, with 14 bases separating them. The CDR3 has 14 residues.

The gene calls are TRBV15 and TRBJ2-3, with D possibly being TRBD1 or TRBD2 (5 bases each). Germline CDR1 and CDR2: LNHNV and YYDKDF (reference sequence). The CDR3 runs to 13 residues. The V and J ends lost 3 bases and 4 bases respectively, with 8 bases between them. The CDR3 loop is CATSSGTSDTQYF. CDR3 coding DNA: TGTGCCACCAGCAGTGGGACCTCAGATACGCAGTATTTT.

This chain uses TRBV5-4 with TRBJ2-1; 10 bases fit TRBD2. The CDR3 contains 15 residues. V dropped 3 bases and J dropped 5; count of bases not matched to a gene: 5. From germline, CDR1 is SGHNT and CDR2 YYREEE (reference sequence). The CDR3 nucleotides read TGTGCCAGCAGCTCAGCGGGGGGGCCCGACAATGAGCAGTTCTTC. This sequence encodes CASSSAGGPDNEQFF.

This clone was seen a single time. J is TRBJ1-1 and V is TRBV5-1, with TRBD1 as a possible D gene (6 bases). V was shortened by 6 bases and J by 5 bases, with 14 bases between the two germline ends. Looked up from germline, CDR1 is SGHRS and CDR2 is YFSETQ. The CDR3 covers 13 residues. This CDR3 is CASKEQGQTEAFF. CDR3 in DNA: TGCGCCAGCAAGGAACAGGGTCAAACTGAAGCTTTCTTT.

V is TRBV7-8 and J is TRBJ1-1; D gene unclear. The CDR3 is made up of 13 amino acids. The germline V gene encodes CDR1 SGHVS and CDR2 FQNEAQ. Trimming took off 4 bases at V and 4 bases at J, with 10 bases between the two ends. The CDR3 spells CASSSRRVTEAFF. The DNA of the CDR3 is TGTGCCAGCAGCTCCAGACGGGTCACTGAAGCTTTCTTT.

The chain is built from TRBV7-2 and TRBJ1-1, with D maybe TRBD1 (5 bases). The CDR3 has 14 residues. Germline assignment: CDR1 SGHTA and CDR2 FQGNSA. The V gene lost 5 bases and the J gene lost 5 bases, with 15 bases spanning the gap. The CDR3 region has the DNA TGTGCCAGCAGCCTAGGGTCGGGGGGGACTGAAGCTTTCTTT. It codes for CASSLGSGGTEAFF.

The chain links TRBV27 to TRBJ2-7; D might be TRBD1 (6 bases). This CDR3 has 16 residues. In germline, CDR1 is MNHEY, CDR2 SMNVEV (reference sequence). The ends were cut back, 0 bases at V and 0 bases at J, with 12 bases in the middle. The CDR3 DNA reads TGTGCCAGCAGTTTATCCCCGGGACAAAGCTCCTACGAGCAGTACTTC. Protein sequence: CASSLSPGQSSYEQYF.

This chain uses TRBV10-3 with TRBJ1-2, with a possible D match to TRBD1 (5 bases). Germline V gene lookup returns CDR1 ENHRY and CDR2 SYGVKD. CDR3 length: 14 residues. V dropped 3 bases and J dropped 2 bases, with 10 bases sitting between them. CDR3 DNA: TGTGCCATCAGTGATGCAGGGAGAAACTATGGCTACACCTTC. Protein sequence: CAISDAGRNYGYTF.

The gene calls are TRBV7-8 and TRBJ1-5, with D maybe TRBD1 (6 bases). CDR1 and CDR2 from the germline V gene are SGHVS and FQNEAQ. V was cut by 5 bases and J by 7 bases, with 18 bases left in between. There are 15 residues in the CDR3. The CDR3 coding sequence is TGTGCCAGCAGCCCCGGAGGGACAATCGTCCAGCCCCAGCATTTT. It codes for CASSPGGTIVQPQHF.

This clone was counted only a few times. J is TRBJ1-1 and V is TRBV28; 8 nucleotides line up with TRBD1. The CDR3 is 16 amino acids. Germline-derived CDR1 and CDR2 are MDHEN and SYDVKM. J lost 4 bases, V lost 4 bases, and 11 bases had no gene match. CDR3 in DNA: TGTGCCAGCAGTTCCCCCCGCAGGGGGCTTGGCACTGAAGCTTTCTTT. Protein sequence: CASSSPRRGLGTEAFF. The variable domain in full, with the rest retrieved from reference TRBV28 and TRBJ1-1, is DVKVTQSSRYLVKRTGEKVFLECVQDMDHENMFWYRQDPGLGLRLIYFSYDVKMKEKGDIPEGYSVSREKKERFSLILESASTNQTSMYLCASSSPRRGLGTEAFFGQGTRLTVV.

This rearrangement joins TRBV5-4 to TRBJ1-2; D gene uncertain. The CDR3 extends over 14 amino acids. Germline V gene sequence: CDR1 SGHNT, CDR2 YYREEE (reference sequence). Trimming took off 3 bases at V and 8 bases at J, with 17 bases between the two ends. CDR3 sequence (DNA): TGTGCCAGCAGCTCCCCGGGAAGGGTAGGGGGCTACACCTTC. Its translation is CASSSPGRVGGYTF.

The genes are TRBV7-2 and TRBJ1-1, with D hard to call. The CDR3 loop spans 12 amino acids. The germline V and J ends were trimmed by 6 bases and 4 bases, with 9 bases remaining between them. Per the germline V gene, CDR1 is SGHTA and CDR2 is FQGNSA. The CDR3 sequence: CASSPWGTEAFF. The CDR3 DNA reads as TGTGCCAGCAGTCCCTGGGGCACTGAAGCTTTCTTT.

V and J are TRBV19 and TRBJ1-1; no definite D call. Germline CDR1 reads LNHDA; CDR2 reads SQIVND (reference sequence). The V end lost 4 bases, the J end lost 1 base, and 7 bases lay between the germline ends. There are 13 residues in the CDR3. CDR3 loop: CASSTNGNTEAFF. For the CDR3, the DNA is TGTGCCAGTAGTACAAACGGGAACACTGAAGCTTTCTTT.

The chain has TRBV11-3 and TRBJ1-1; possible D gene TRBD1, 5 bases. The CDR3 sequence is 14 residues long. V lost 2 bases and J lost 0, with 7 bases in between. Looked up from germline, CDR1 is SGHNT and CDR2 is YENEEA. The CDR3 DNA sequence: TGTGCCAGCAGCTTATCAGGGTTGAACACTGAAGCTTTCTTT. Its translation is CASSLSGLNTEAFF.

The rearrangement joins TRBV30 to TRBJ2-2; D is unclear. This CDR3 has 14 residues. Trimming left V 3 bases short and J 4 bases short, with 12 bases between. Germline V gene data show CDR1 as GTSNPN and CDR2 as SVGIG (reference sequence). DNA of the CDR3: TGTGCCTGGAGGCCCCCCGAGCGCACCGGGGAGCTGTTTTTT. Amino acid sequence: CAWRPPERTGELFF. Variable domain in full (rest from reference TRBV30 and TRBJ2-2): SQTIHQWPATLVQPVGSPLSLECTVEGTSNPNLYWYRQAAGRGLQLLFYSVGIGQISSEVPQNLSASRPQDRQFILSSKKLLLSDSGFYLCAWRPPERTGELFFGEGSRLTVL.

The rearrangement links TRBV4-2 to TRBJ2-6, with 9 positions matching TRBD1. V shed 8 bases and J 2 bases; nucleotides not matched to a gene: 10. Germline loops: CDR1 LGHNA, CDR2 YNFKEQ. The CDR3 has 17 residues. CDR3 sequence (DNA): TGTGCCAGCGGCAACCGGGACAGGGTTCCTGGGGCCAACGTCCTGACTTTC. Translated: CASGNRDRVPGANVLTF.

This clone appeared once. The chain employs TRBV19 and TRBJ2-1, with D possibly called TRBD1 or TRBD2 (5 bases each). Trimming took off 7 bases at V and 6 bases at J, with 16 bases between the two ends. The CDR3 sequence is 14 residues long. Germline V lookup: CDR1 LNHDA, CDR2 SQIVND (reference sequence). CDR3 amino acids: CASTQGEGRNEQFF. For the CDR3, the DNA is TGTGCCAGTACTCAGGGTGAGGGTCGCAATGAGCAGTTCTTC.